The 28 T cell receptor beta chains listed next were all sequenced from one sample in a study of cytotoxic CD8 clonotypes in ibrutinib-treated CLL. Sequencing was performed with immunoSEQ multiplex PCR; in TCRdb, only in-frame clones are kept and a portion is missing. The data contain about 250,000 clones, roughly 70% of them singletons. Sequencing was performed on PBMCs, taken after 24 months of ibrutinib treatment. These receptors were collected from a human donor with chronic lymphocytic leukemia.

The chain employs TRBV6-5 and TRBJ1-5, with 8 positions matching TRBD1. Germline V gene lookup returns CDR1 MNHEY and CDR2 SVGAGI. The CDR3 length is 15 residues. With V trimmed by 4 bases and J by 1 base, 3 bases remained unmatched. As DNA, the CDR3 is TGTGCCAGCAGTTCACACAGGGGGAGCAATCAGCCCCAGCATTTT. It codes for CASSSHRGSNQPQHF.

The V call is TRBV11-2, the J call TRBJ2-5, with D perhaps TRBD2 (5 bases). V was cut by 5 bases and J by 7 bases, with 20 bases left in between. This CDR3 is 15 amino acids long. CDR1 is SGHAT, CDR2 FQNNGV, per germline. The CDR3 region is CASSQFVLAGRTQYF. In nucleotides, the CDR3 is TGTGCCAGCAGCCAATTCGTGCTAGCCGGTCGGACCCAGTACTTC.

The V and J genes are TRBV28 and TRBJ1-2; D unresolved. The V end was cut by 3 bases, the J end by 4 bases, with 9 bases between. The length of the CDR3 is 13 residues. Germline values: CDR1 MDHEN, CDR2 SYDVKM. The CDR3 DNA sequence: TGTGCCAGCAGTTTTTCACAGAGCTATGGCTACACCTTC. This translates into CASSFSQSYGYTF.

The DNA of the CDR3 is TGCGCCAGCAGCCAACCGGGACAGGGAACCTACGAGCAGTACTTC. Translating it yields CASSQPGQGTYEQYF. This rearrangement joins TRBV4-1 to TRBJ2-7; 9 bases match TRBD1. Germline CDR1 is MGHRA and CDR2 is YSYEKL. The CDR3 totals 15 residues. Unmatched junction bases numbered 4, after V lost 2 bases and J lost 2 bases.

CDR3 DNA sequence: TGTGCCAGCAGCTTACAGGGAGATGAAAAACTGTTTTTT. Translated: CASSLQGDEKLFF. V gene TRBV5-4 combines with J gene TRBJ1-4, with a weak D call TRBD1 (6 bases). Germline assignment: CDR1 SGHNT and CDR2 YYREEE (reference sequence). The ends were cut back, 2 bases at V and 6 bases at J, with 8 bases in the middle. This CDR3 is built from 13 residues.

The rearrangement joins TRBV6-6 to TRBJ2-7; D may be TRBD2 (6 bases). Germline values: CDR1 MNHNY, CDR2 SVGAGI (reference sequence). This CDR3 spans 13 amino acids. Trimming removed 4 bases from V and 7 bases from J, with 14 bases in between. The CDR3 nucleotides are TGTGCCAGCAGTTTCCGTCCGCGGGGAGAGCAGTACTTC. This translates into CASSFRPRGEQYF.

This clone has only a few counts. This chain links TRBV7-3 with TRBJ2-3; D unclear. CDR3 length equals 14 residues. The germline V and J ends were trimmed by 2 bases and 6 bases, with 12 bases remaining between them. The germline V gene encodes CDR1 SGHTA and CDR2 FQGTGA. The chain's CDR3 is CASSLLQFSDTQYF. CDR3 DNA: TGTGCCAGCAGCTTACTCCAATTCTCGGATACGCAGTATTTT.

The rearrangement joins TRBV6-5 to TRBJ1-2; possible D gene TRBD1, 5 bases. The CDR3 is made up of 14 amino acids. Per germline, CDR1 MNHEY and CDR2 SVGAGI. Trimming shortened V by 0 bases and J by 8 bases, and 13 bases separated the two germline ends. The DNA for the CDR3 is TGTGCCAGCAGTTACTCGGATAGGGGATCAGGCTACACCTTC. It translates to CASSYSDRGSGYTF.

The V and J genes are TRBV5-1 and TRBJ2-7; 8 bases match TRBD1. Germline V gene lookup returns CDR1 SGHRS and CDR2 YFSETQ. The V gene end was trimmed by 4 bases and the J gene end by 6 bases; junction bases not matched to a gene: 3. The CDR3 runs to 12 residues. The CDR3, as DNA: TGCGCCAGCAGCGCAGGGGGCAGCGAGCAGTACTTC. It is translated as CASSAGGSEQYF.

This clone has just a few counts. The chain employs TRBV27 and TRBJ1-2; TRBD1 is a possible D gene (5 bases). Trimming took off 6 bases at V and 8 bases at J, with 19 bases between the two ends. Germline-derived CDR1 and CDR2 are MNHEY and SMNVEV (reference sequence). The CDR3 length is 14 residues. The CDR3 sequence: CASRRMTESGGYTF. In nucleotides, the CDR3 is TGTGCCAGCAGACGTATGACAGAGAGCGGGGGCTACACCTTC.

The V call is TRBV1, the J call TRBJ2-1; the D segment call TRBD2 is taken from the table without a DNA check. TRBV1 is labeled a pseudogene. The CDR3 loop spans 22 amino acids. CDR3 DNA sequence: TGCACCAGCAGCCAAGGAAGAACAGGAAGGGGAAGGTCTAGCGGGAGGGGAAATGAGCAGTTCTTC. Translating it yields CTSSQGRTGRGRSSGRGNEQFF.

The chain links TRBV25-1 to TRBJ2-1, with TRBD2 matching over 7 bases. This CDR3 comprises 13 residues. Trimming took 7 bases from V and 6 from J; bases not matched to a gene: 6. Germline V gene data show CDR1 as MGHDK and CDR2 as SYGVNS. The CDR3 coding sequence is TGTGCCAGCATGACTAGCAAATTCAATGAGCAGTTCTTC. It specifies CASMTSKFNEQFF.

The chain links TRBV11-2 to TRBJ1-4, with D tentatively TRBD1 (5 bases). CDR3 length: 17 amino acids. Germline CDR1 reads SGHAT; CDR2 reads FQNNGV. With 0 bases removed from V and 2 bases from J, the gap between germline ends came to 13 bases. CDR3 region: CASSLDEGMKTNEKLFF. As DNA, the CDR3 is TGTGCCAGCAGCTTAGATGAGGGGATGAAGACTAATGAAAAACTGTTTTTT.

DNA for the CDR3: TGTGCCAGCAGCTCGGGGCAGAACTATGGCTACACCTTC. Its translation is CASSSGQNYGYTF. The V and J genes are TRBV7-9 and TRBJ1-2; a weak D match, TRBD1 (5 bases). The V gene's germline CDR1 is SEHNR and CDR2 FQNEAQ (reference sequence). This CDR3 comprises 13 residues. V lost 4 bases to trimming and J lost 2 bases, with 8 bases between them.

CDR3: CAWVGRGDGYTF. DNA of the CDR3: TGTGCCTGGGTTGGTAGGGGGGATGGCTACACCTTC. The chain combines TRBV30 with TRBJ1-2; possibly TRBD1 for D (6 bases). The germline V and J ends were trimmed by 5 bases and 6 bases, with 13 bases remaining between them. CDR3 size: 12 residues. CDR1 is GTSNPN and CDR2 is SVGIG in the germline V gene (reference sequence). The whole variable domain, filled in from reference TRBV30 and TRBJ1-2, reads SQTIHQWPATLVQPVGSPLSLECTVEGTSNPNLYWYRQAAGRGLQLLFYSVGIGQISSEVPQNLSASRPQDRQFILSSKKLLLSDSGFYLCAWVGRGDGYTFGSGTRLTVV.

The J gene is TRBJ1-4, the V gene TRBV19; 9 positions agree with TRBD1. This CDR3 spans 16 amino acids. Germline lookup yields CDR1 LNHDA and CDR2 SQIVND (reference sequence). The trim removed 4 bases at V and 5 bases at J, leaving 8 bases unmatched. CDR3 sequence reads: CASSRDRAASNEKLFF. Here the CDR3 DNA reads TGTGCCAGTAGTAGGGACAGGGCAGCCAGCAATGAAAAACTGTTTTTT.

V gene TRBV10-3 combines with J gene TRBJ2-7, with D uncertain. Germline CDR1 reads ENHRY; CDR2 reads SYGVKD. This CDR3 region has 11 residues. The V end lost 4 bases, the J end lost 5 bases, and 6 bases lay between the germline ends. The CDR3 reads CAISGGNEQYF. The DNA of the CDR3 is TGTGCCATCAGTGGAGGTAACGAGCAGTACTTC.

This chain uses TRBV4-3 with TRBJ2-5; possible D gene TRBD2, 7 bases. The V end lost 4 bases, the J end lost 5 bases, and 17 bases lay between the germline ends. Germline V gene lookup returns CDR1 LGHNA and CDR2 YSLEER. This CDR3 is built from 15 residues. CDR3 DNA: TGCGCCAGCAGCCCCACGGGGGCGGGAGCTGAGACCCAGTACTTC. This sequence encodes CASSPTGAGAETQYF.

This clone appeared a single time. The chain joins TRBV9 to TRBJ2-4; unclear D gene. This CDR3 region has 15 residues. The V gene's germline CDR1 is SGDLS and CDR2 YYNGEE. The V gene lost 4 bases and the J gene lost 7 bases, with 18 bases spanning the gap. The CDR3 nucleotides are TGTGCCAGCAGCCCCTCCTCCGGACCGGATAACATTCAGTACTTC. This encodes CASSPSSGPDNIQYF.

On this clone: One end of the junction does not line up with germline, which may come from a read error. The chain is built from TRBV7-7 and TRBJ2-5, with D perhaps matching TRBD2 (5 bases). This CDR3 has 15 amino acids. Germline values: CDR1 SSHAT, CDR2 FNYEAQ (reference sequence). In nucleotides, the CDR3 is TGTGCTAGCAGCTTGGCTAGCAGCTTCCAAGAGACCCAGTACTTC. Residues: CASSLASSFQETQYF.

CDR3 in amino acids: CASSLTAQEGNTIYF. CDR3 DNA sequence: TGTGCCAGCAGCTTGACTGCCCAGGAAGGAAACACCATATATTTT. The chain joins TRBV11-2 to TRBJ1-3; D gene uncertain. This CDR3 region has 15 residues. The germline V and J ends were trimmed by 3 bases and 4 bases, with 13 bases remaining between them. Germline V gene sequence: CDR1 SGHAT, CDR2 FQNNGV.

V usage is TRBV5-6 and J usage is TRBJ1-5, with a possible D match to TRBD1 (5 bases). Trimming took off 0 bases at V and 2 bases at J, with 21 bases between the two ends. This CDR3 comprises 19 residues. Germline values: CDR1 SGHDT, CDR2 YYEEEE. The CDR3 is CASSLAGGRANVRNQPQHF. The CDR3, as DNA: TGTGCCAGCAGCTTGGCCGGGGGTCGCGCTAACGTCCGCAATCAGCCCCAGCATTTT. The variable domain in full, completed from reference TRBV5-6 and TRBJ1-5, reads DAGVTQSPTHLIKTRGQQVTLRCSPKSGHDTVSWYQQALGQGPQFIFQYYEEEERQRGNFPDRFSGHQFPNYSSELNVNALLLGDSALYLCASSLAGGRANVRNQPQHFGDGTRLSIL.

The chain employs TRBV30 and TRBJ1-2; 11 positions match TRBD1. This CDR3 region has 13 residues. Germline trimming cut 5 bases from V and 4 bases from J; bases unmatched to any gene: 3. CDR1 GTSNPN and CDR2 SVGIG come from the germline V gene (reference sequence). The CDR3 bases are TGTGCCTGGGGGACAGGGGGAAGCTATGGCTACACCTTC. As protein: CAWGTGGSYGYTF.

The chain recombines TRBV27 with TRBJ2-7; TRBD2 is a possible D gene (5 bases). V lost 10 bases and J lost 5, with 21 bases in between. The CDR3 covers 14 residues. Germline loops: CDR1 MNHEY, CDR2 SMNVEV (reference sequence). Here the CDR3 DNA reads TGTGCCATCCCCCCTGAGGGCAGCCGGGACGAGCAGTACTTC. This translates into CAIPPEGSRDEQYF.

The sample holds a few counts of this clone. The chain uses TRBV6-1 and TRBJ2-5; D might be TRBD1 (6 bases). The CDR3 is 15 amino acids. Germline V lookup: CDR1 MNHNS, CDR2 SASEGT. The V end was cut by 6 bases, the J end by 1 base, with 15 bases between. The chain's CDR3 is CASSDNLDSQETQYF. In DNA, the CDR3 is TGTGCCAGCAGCGACAACCTGGACAGCCAAGAGACCCAGTACTTC.

This clone was seen more than once but under ten times. This CDR3 reads CASRFTGIDEQYF. The CDR3 DNA reads TGTGCCAGCAGGTTCACAGGGATAGACGAGCAGTACTTC. The chain is built from TRBV6-5 and TRBJ2-7; D perhaps matches TRBD1 (6 bases). This CDR3 contains 13 residues. The germline gives CDR1 MNHEY, CDR2 SVGAGI. V shed 6 bases and J shed 5 bases, with 14 bases lying between them.

This clone was recorded only once. The V call is TRBV28, the J call TRBJ2-7, with 8 bases fitting TRBD2. The CDR3 has 14 residues. CDR1 and CDR2 from the germline V gene are MDHEN and SYDVKM. The V and J ends lost 6 bases and 2 bases, in that order; junction bases with no gene match: 6. CDR3 loop: CASRPRTSTYEQYF. The CDR3 coding sequence is TGTGCCAGCAGGCCCAGGACTAGCACCTACGAGCAGTACTTC. Full variable domain (rest looked up from reference TRBV28 and TRBJ2-7): DVKVTQSSRYLVKRTGEKVFLECVQDMDHENMFWYRQDPGLGLRLIYFSYDVKMKEKGDIPEGYSVSREKKERFSLILESASTNQTSMYLCASRPRTSTYEQYFGPGTRLTVT.

Only one count was recorded for this clone. The V call is TRBV10-3, the J call TRBJ2-2, with 8 bases matching TRBD2. Trimming removed 3 bases from V and 4 bases from J; junction bases left unmatched: 4. Germline V gene sequence: CDR1 ENHRY, CDR2 SYGVKD. The CDR3 contains 15 residues. This CDR3 reads CAISDRLAGTGELFF. The CDR3 DNA is TGTGCCATCAGTGATCGGCTAGCGGGCACCGGGGAGCTGTTTTTT.